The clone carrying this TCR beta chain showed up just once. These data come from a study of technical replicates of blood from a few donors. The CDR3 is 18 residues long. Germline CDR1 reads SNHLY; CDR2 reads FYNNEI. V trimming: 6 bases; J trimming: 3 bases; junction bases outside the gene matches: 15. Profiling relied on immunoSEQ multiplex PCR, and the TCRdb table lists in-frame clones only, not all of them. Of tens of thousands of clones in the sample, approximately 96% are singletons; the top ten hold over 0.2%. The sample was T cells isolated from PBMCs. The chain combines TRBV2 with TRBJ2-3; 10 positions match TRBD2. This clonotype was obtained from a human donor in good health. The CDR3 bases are TGTGCCAGCAGCCGTAGAATAGCGGGGGGCCTAGAGACAGATACGCAGTATTTT. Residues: CASSRRIAGGLETDTQYF.